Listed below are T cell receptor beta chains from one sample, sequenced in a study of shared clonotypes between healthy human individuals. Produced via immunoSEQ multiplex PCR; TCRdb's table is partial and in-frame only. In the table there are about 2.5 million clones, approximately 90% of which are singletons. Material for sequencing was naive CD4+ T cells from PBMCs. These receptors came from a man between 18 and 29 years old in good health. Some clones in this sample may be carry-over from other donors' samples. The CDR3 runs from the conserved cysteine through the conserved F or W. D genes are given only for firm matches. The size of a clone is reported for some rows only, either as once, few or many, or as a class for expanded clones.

CDR3aa: CAWSDQANSPLHF
CDR3nt: TGTGCCTGGAGTGACCAGGCGAATTCACCCCTCCACTTT
j_gene: TRBJ1-6
v_gene: TRBV30
len: 13
d_gene: -
abundance: -

CDR3aa: CASSMTGNYEQYF
CDR3nt: TGCGCCAGCAGCATGACAGGGAACTACGAGCAGTACTTC
j_gene: TRBJ2-7
v_gene: TRBV5-1
len: 13
d_gene: TRBD1
abundance: -

CDR3aa: CASSPWDGSNEKLFF
CDR3nt: TGTGCCAGCAGCCCCTGGGACGGATCTAATGAAAAACTGTTTTTT
j_gene: TRBJ1-4
v_gene: TRBV28
len: 15
d_gene: -
abundance: -

CDR3aa: CASSPAGGRSGQFF
CDR3nt: TGTGCCAGCAGTCCAGCGGGAGGGCGGTCGGGGCAGTTCTTC
j_gene: TRBJ2-1
v_gene: TRBV6-4
len: 14
d_gene: TRBD2
abundance: -

CDR3aa: CSVPGTSGLETQYF
CDR3nt: TGCAGCGTTCCCGGGACTAGCGGGTTAGAGACCCAGTACTTC
j_gene: TRBJ2-5
v_gene: TRBV29-1
len: 14
d_gene: TRBD2
abundance: -

CDR3aa: CAWDRGGEETQYF
CDR3nt: TGTGCCTGGGACAGGGGAGGGGAAGAGACCCAGTACTTC
j_gene: TRBJ2-5
v_gene: TRBV30
len: 13
d_gene: -
abundance: -

CDR3aa: CASSATGVDQPQHF
CDR3nt: TGTGCCAGCAGTGCTACAGGGGTTGATCAGCCCCAGCATTTT
j_gene: TRBJ1-5
v_gene: TRBV2
len: 14
d_gene: TRBD1
abundance: few

CDR3aa: CAWTRTSGPYEQYF
CDR3nt: TGTGCCTGGACTAGGACTAGCGGACCCTACGAGCAGTACTTC
j_gene: TRBJ2-7
v_gene: TRBV30
len: 14
d_gene: TRBD2
abundance: -

CDR3aa: CASSFQGRSSYNEQFF
CDR3nt: TGCGCCAGCAGCTTTCAGGGGCGTAGCTCCTACAATGAGCAGTTCTTC
j_gene: TRBJ2-1
v_gene: TRBV5-1
len: 16
d_gene: -
abundance: once

CDR3aa: CASSLGVGAVGYTF
CDR3nt: TGCGCCAGCAGCTTAGGGGTGGGGGCTGTTGGCTACACCTTC
j_gene: TRBJ1-2
v_gene: TRBV5-1
len: 14
d_gene: -
abundance: once

CDR3aa: CASSKVRYLDGYTF
CDR3nt: TGTGCCAGTAGTAAAGTCCGGTACCTGGATGGCTACACCTTC
j_gene: TRBJ1-2
v_gene: TRBV19
len: 14
d_gene: -
abundance: -

CDR3aa: CASSGETGTGYTF
CDR3nt: TGTGCCAGCAGTGGCGAGACAGGGACCGGCTACACCTTC
j_gene: TRBJ1-2
v_gene: TRBV2
len: 13
d_gene: TRBD1
abundance: -

CDR3aa: CASSLVGGNNEQFF
CDR3nt: TGCGCCAGCAGCTTGGTCGGGGGTAACAATGAGCAGTTCTTC
j_gene: TRBJ2-1
v_gene: TRBV5-1
len: 14
d_gene: -
abundance: -

CDR3aa: CASSVTSGRFGGRTDTQYF
CDR3nt: TGCGCCAGCAGCGTCACTAGCGGGAGATTCGGGGGACGCACAGATACGCAGTATTTT
j_gene: TRBJ2-3
v_gene: TRBV10-1
len: 19
d_gene: TRBD2
abundance: once

CDR3aa: CSADDRDEAFF
CDR3nt: TGCAGTGCCGACGACAGGGATGAAGCTTTCTTT
j_gene: TRBJ1-1
v_gene: TRBV20-1
len: 11
d_gene: TRBD1
abundance: few

CDR3aa: CASSVFTGGAVKLFF
CDR3nt: TGTGCCAGCAGCGTATTTACAGGGGGCGCGGTAAAACTGTTTTTT
j_gene: TRBJ1-4
v_gene: TRBV6-1
len: 15
d_gene: TRBD1
abundance: -

CDR3aa: CASSLEPASSYNEQFF
CDR3nt: TGTGCCAGCAGCTTAGAGCCCGCGAGCTCCTACAATGAGCAGTTCTTC
j_gene: TRBJ2-1
v_gene: TRBV7-3
len: 16
d_gene: -
abundance: -

CDR3aa: CASPHRSAEVVYEQYF
CDR3nt: TGTGCCAGCCCCCATAGGAGCGCCGAAGTGGTTTACGAGCAGTACTTC
j_gene: TRBJ2-7
v_gene: TRBV19
len: 16
d_gene: -
abundance: -

CDR3aa: CASSYRGGNEKLFF
CDR3nt: TGCGCCAGCAGCTATCGTGGAGGAAATGAAAAACTGTTTTTT
j_gene: TRBJ1-4
v_gene: TRBV5-1
len: 14
d_gene: -
abundance: -

CDR3aa: CASSLEGQTYYGYTF
CDR3nt: TGCGCCAGCAGCTTGGAGGGACAGACCTACTATGGCTACACCTTC
j_gene: TRBJ1-2
v_gene: TRBV5-1
len: 15
d_gene: TRBD1
abundance: -

CDR3aa: CASSYSDNQPQHF
CDR3nt: TGTGCCAGCAGCTATAGTGACAATCAGCCCCAGCATTTT
j_gene: TRBJ1-5
v_gene: TRBV9
len: 13
d_gene: -
abundance: -

CDR3aa: CASSFFGTGGGYTF
CDR3nt: TGCGCCAGCAGCTTTTTCGGGACAGGGGGCGGCTACACCTTC
j_gene: TRBJ1-2
v_gene: TRBV5-1
len: 14
d_gene: TRBD1
abundance: -

CDR3aa: CASSLARGPYQEQYF
CDR3nt: TGCGCCAGCAGCTTGGCCAGGGGCCCCTATCAAGAGCAGTACTTC
j_gene: TRBJ2-7
v_gene: TRBV5-1
len: 15
d_gene: -
abundance: -

CDR3aa: CASSPMRGTSGNNEQFF
CDR3nt: TGTGCCAGCAGTCCAATGCGGGGGACTAGCGGTAACAATGAGCAGTTCTTC
j_gene: TRBJ2-1
v_gene: TRBV27
len: 17
d_gene: TRBD2
abundance: -

CDR3aa: CASSLVINPGELFF
CDR3nt: TGTGCCAGCAGCTTAGTAATCAACCCCGGGGAGCTGTTTTTT
j_gene: TRBJ2-2
v_gene: TRBV7-6
len: 14
d_gene: -
abundance: -

CDR3aa: CASSSWAGEAYEQYF
CDR3nt: TGCGCCAGCAGCTCTTGGGCGGGGGAAGCCTACGAGCAGTACTTC
j_gene: TRBJ2-7
v_gene: TRBV5-1
len: 15
d_gene: TRBD2
abundance: -

CDR3aa: CASSGDNEQFF
CDR3nt: TGTGCCAGCAGCGGGGACAATGAGCAGTTCTTC
j_gene: TRBJ2-1
v_gene: TRBV9
len: 11
d_gene: -
abundance: -

CDR3aa: CATSRGTGTKAFF
CDR3nt: TGTGCCACCAGCAGAGGTACCGGGACCAAAGCTTTCTTT
j_gene: TRBJ1-1
v_gene: TRBV15
len: 13
d_gene: -
abundance: once

CDR3aa: CASSEVDRAGAGELFF
CDR3nt: TGTGCCAGCAGTGAAGTTGACAGGGCTGGAGCCGGGGAGCTGTTTTTT
j_gene: TRBJ2-2
v_gene: TRBV6-1
len: 16
d_gene: TRBD1
abundance: -

CDR3aa: CASSLRGRGQDYGYTF
CDR3nt: TGTGCCAGCAGCTTAAGAGGGCGGGGACAGGACTATGGCTACACCTTC
j_gene: TRBJ1-2
v_gene: TRBV7-2
len: 16
d_gene: TRBD1
abundance: -

CDR3aa: CASSFWSSNQPQHF
CDR3nt: TGTGCCAGCAGCTTTTGGTCCAGCAATCAGCCCCAGCATTTT
j_gene: TRBJ1-5
v_gene: TRBV7-2
len: 14
d_gene: -
abundance: -

CDR3aa: CASSREVETNEKLFF
CDR3nt: TGTGCCAGCAGCCGGGAGGTGGAGACTAATGAAAAACTGTTTTTT
j_gene: TRBJ1-4
v_gene: TRBV16
len: 15
d_gene: -
abundance: -

CDR3aa: CASRNSWGSQETQYF
CDR3nt: TGTGCCAGCAGGAATAGCTGGGGGTCCCAAGAGACCCAGTACTTC
j_gene: TRBJ2-5
v_gene: TRBV6-5
len: 15
d_gene: -
abundance: -

CDR3aa: CASSVSWGGASGYTF
CDR3nt: TGTGCCAGCAGCGTAAGTTGGGGGGGAGCTTCTGGCTACACCTTC
j_gene: TRBJ1-2
v_gene: TRBV9
len: 15
d_gene: -
abundance: -

CDR3aa: CASSRTSGIVEQFF
CDR3nt: TGTGCCAGCAGTCGGACTAGCGGGATTGTTGAGCAGTTCTTC
j_gene: TRBJ2-1
v_gene: TRBV6-6
len: 14
d_gene: TRBD2
abundance: once

CDR3aa: CASSHSGPTTGTGELFF
CDR3nt: TGTGCCAGCAGCCACTCGGGACCAACTACGGGCACCGGGGAGCTGTTTTTT
j_gene: TRBJ2-2
v_gene: TRBV11-3
len: 17
d_gene: -
abundance: -

CDR3aa: CASSHQQAFPYEQYF
CDR3nt: TGTGCCAGCAGTCATCAGCAGGCATTCCCCTACGAGCAGTACTTC
j_gene: TRBJ2-7
v_gene: TRBV6-1
len: 15
d_gene: -
abundance: -

CDR3aa: CASRSRDRGFF
CDR3nt: TGTGCCAGCAGGAGCCGGGACAGGGGTTTCTTC
j_gene: TRBJ2-1
v_gene: TRBV28
len: 11
d_gene: TRBD1
abundance: once

CDR3aa: CASSPWGFSPVF
CDR3nt: TGTGCCAGCTCACCCTGGGGCTTCTCTCCGGTCTTT
j_gene: TRBJ2-2
v_gene: TRBV18
len: 12
d_gene: -
abundance: -

CDR3aa: CASSLDRIDTQYF
CDR3nt: TGTGCCAGCAGCCTCGACCGGATAGATACGCAGTATTTT
j_gene: TRBJ2-3
v_gene: TRBV7-3
len: 13
d_gene: -
abundance: -

CDR3aa: CASSEGLVGEQFF
CDR3nt: TGTGCCAGCAGTGAGGGACTAGTCGGTGAGCAGTTCTTC
j_gene: TRBJ2-1
v_gene: TRBV2
len: 13
d_gene: TRBD2
abundance: -

CDR3aa: CASSQMKGTSGRLSSYNEQFF
CDR3nt: TGCGCCAGCAGCCAAATGAAAGGGACTAGCGGGAGGTTAAGCTCCTACAATGAGCAGTTCTTC
j_gene: TRBJ2-1
v_gene: TRBV4-1
len: 21
d_gene: TRBD2
abundance: -

CDR3aa: CAITGTENTEAFF
CDR3nt: TGTGCCATCACTGGGACAGAGAACACTGAAGCTTTCTTT
j_gene: TRBJ1-1
v_gene: TRBV10-3
len: 13
d_gene: TRBD1
abundance: -

CDR3aa: CASSPRRGVTDTQYF
CDR3nt: TGTGCCAGCAGCCCGCGAAGGGGGGTCACAGATACGCAGTATTTT
j_gene: TRBJ2-3
v_gene: TRBV7-8
len: 15
d_gene: -
abundance: -

CDR3aa: CASSLEGGRFF
CDR3nt: TGTGCCAGCAGCCTAGAGGGGGGAAGGTTCTTC
j_gene: TRBJ2-1
v_gene: TRBV28
len: 11
d_gene: -
abundance: -

CDR3aa: CAWSQDSDTEAFF
CDR3nt: TGTGCCTGGAGCCAGGACAGCGACACTGAAGCTTTCTTT
j_gene: TRBJ1-1
v_gene: TRBV30
len: 13
d_gene: -
abundance: -

CDR3aa: CASSRGGESNQPQHF
CDR3nt: TGTGCCAGCAGCCGTGGGGGGGAAAGCAATCAGCCCCAGCATTTT
j_gene: TRBJ1-5
v_gene: TRBV11-3
len: 15
d_gene: -
abundance: -

CDR3aa: CASSATRYEQYF
CDR3nt: TGTGCCAGTAGTGCGACTAGATACGAGCAGTACTTC
j_gene: TRBJ2-7
v_gene: TRBV19
len: 12
d_gene: -
abundance: -